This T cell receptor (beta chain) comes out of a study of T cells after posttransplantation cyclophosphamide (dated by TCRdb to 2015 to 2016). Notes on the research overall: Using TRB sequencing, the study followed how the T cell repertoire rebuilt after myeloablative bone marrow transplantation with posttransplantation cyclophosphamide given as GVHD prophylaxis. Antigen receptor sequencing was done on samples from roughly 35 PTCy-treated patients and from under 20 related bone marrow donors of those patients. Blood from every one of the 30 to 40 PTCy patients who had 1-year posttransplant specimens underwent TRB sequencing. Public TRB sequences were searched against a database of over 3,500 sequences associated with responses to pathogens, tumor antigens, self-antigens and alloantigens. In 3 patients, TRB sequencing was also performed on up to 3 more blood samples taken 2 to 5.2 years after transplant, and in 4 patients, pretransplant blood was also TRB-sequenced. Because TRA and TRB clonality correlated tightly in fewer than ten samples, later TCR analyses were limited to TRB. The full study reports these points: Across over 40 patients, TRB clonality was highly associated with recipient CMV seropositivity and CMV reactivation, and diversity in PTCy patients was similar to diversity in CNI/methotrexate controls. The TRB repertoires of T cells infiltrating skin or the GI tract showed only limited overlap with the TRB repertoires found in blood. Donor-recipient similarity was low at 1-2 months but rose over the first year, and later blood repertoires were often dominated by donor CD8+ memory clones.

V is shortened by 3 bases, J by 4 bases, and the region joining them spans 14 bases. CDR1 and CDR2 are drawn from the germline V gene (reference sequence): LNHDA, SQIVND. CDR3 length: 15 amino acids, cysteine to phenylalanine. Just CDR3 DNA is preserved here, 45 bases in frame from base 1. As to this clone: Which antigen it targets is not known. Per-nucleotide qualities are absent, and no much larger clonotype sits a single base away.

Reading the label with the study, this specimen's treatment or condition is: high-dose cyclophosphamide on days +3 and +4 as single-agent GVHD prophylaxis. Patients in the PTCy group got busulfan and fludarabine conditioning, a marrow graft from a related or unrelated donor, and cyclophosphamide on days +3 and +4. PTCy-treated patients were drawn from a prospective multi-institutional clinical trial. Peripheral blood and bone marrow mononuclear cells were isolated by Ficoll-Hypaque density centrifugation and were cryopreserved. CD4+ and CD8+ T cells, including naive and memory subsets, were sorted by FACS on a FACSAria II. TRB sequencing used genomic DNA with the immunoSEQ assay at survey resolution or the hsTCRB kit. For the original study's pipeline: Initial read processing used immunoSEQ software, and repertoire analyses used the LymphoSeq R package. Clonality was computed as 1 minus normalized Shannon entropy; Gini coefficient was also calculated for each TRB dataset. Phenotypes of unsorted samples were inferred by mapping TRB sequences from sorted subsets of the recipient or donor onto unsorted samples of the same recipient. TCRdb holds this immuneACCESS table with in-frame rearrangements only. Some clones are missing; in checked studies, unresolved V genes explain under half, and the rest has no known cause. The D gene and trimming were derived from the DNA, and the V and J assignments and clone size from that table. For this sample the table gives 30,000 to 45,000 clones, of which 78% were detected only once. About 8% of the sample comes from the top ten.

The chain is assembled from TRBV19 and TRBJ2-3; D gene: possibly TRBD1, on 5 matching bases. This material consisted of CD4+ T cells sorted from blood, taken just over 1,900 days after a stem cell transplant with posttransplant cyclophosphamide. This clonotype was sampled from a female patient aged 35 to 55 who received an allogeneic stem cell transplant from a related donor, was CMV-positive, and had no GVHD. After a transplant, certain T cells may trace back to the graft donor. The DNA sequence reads TGTGCCAGTAGTATGAGCCAGGGTATCCCAGATACGCAGTATTTT. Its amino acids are CASSMSQGIPDTQYF.